The T cell receptor (beta chain) described here comes from a study of post-analysis software for immune sequencing data. Study-level results: Compared with controls, patients had more of about 5 TRBV segments, including TRBV5-6, TRBV5-1 and TRBV20-1.

Libraries were made from TCR beta cDNA, and they carried unique molecular identifiers. Each CDR3 protein is one row after TCRdb ran MiXCR on the PCR reads. The sample consists of roughly 650,000 distinct CDR3 sequences, approximately 59% of them appearing once. V shed 5 bases and J 3 bases; nucleotides not matched to a gene: 5. The germline gives CDR1 MNHEY, CDR2 SVGAGI. This CDR3 has 15 amino acids. As concerns this clonotype: Its antigen is unidentified.

Sequenced sample: blood. This sequence originates from a girl aged 2 to 10 with multiple sclerosis. The rearrangement joins TRBV6-5 to TRBJ1-5; 9 bases are shared with TRBD1. The CDR3 nucleotides read TGTGCCAGCAGTCCCGGGACAGGGTACAATCAGCCCCAGCATTTT. This gives the protein CASSPGTGYNQPQHF.